What follows is one TCR beta chain and its context. This record comes from a study of patients and donors after allogeneic stem cell transplantation. TCRdb fed the RT-PCR reads into MiXCR, producing one record per CDR3 protein. The repertoire consists of more than 150,000 distinct CDR3 sequences, with approximately 22% occurring once and the leading ten covering roughly 26%. The sequencing input was blood, either unsorted or a sorted T cell fraction (not recorded which). The TCR originated in a human donor who was either an allogeneic HSCT recipient or a stem cell or donor lymphocyte infusion donor (not recorded which). It is not recorded whose cells these are; they may come from a transplant donor.

The CDR3 sequence is CASSEIWTANYGYTF. Here the CDR3 DNA reads TGTGCCAGCAGTGAAATTTGGACAGCTAACTATGGCTACACCTTC. V usage is TRBV2 and J usage is TRBJ1-2, with D possibly matching TRBD1 (6 bases). The CDR3 totals 15 residues. V was shortened by 2 bases and J by 0 bases, with 10 bases between the two germline ends. CDR1 and CDR2 from the germline V gene are SNHLY and FYNNEI.